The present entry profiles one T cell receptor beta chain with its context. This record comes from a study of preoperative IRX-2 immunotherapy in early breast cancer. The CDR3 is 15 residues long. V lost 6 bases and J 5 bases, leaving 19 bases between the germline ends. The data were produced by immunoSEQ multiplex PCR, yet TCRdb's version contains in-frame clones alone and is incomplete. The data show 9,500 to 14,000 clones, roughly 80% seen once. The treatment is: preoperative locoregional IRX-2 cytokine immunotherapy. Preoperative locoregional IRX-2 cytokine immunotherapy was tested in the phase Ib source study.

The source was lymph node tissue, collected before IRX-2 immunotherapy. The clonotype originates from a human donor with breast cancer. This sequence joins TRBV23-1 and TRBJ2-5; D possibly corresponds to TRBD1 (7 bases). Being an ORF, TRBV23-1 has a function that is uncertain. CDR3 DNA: TGCGCCAGCAGCCAAGGACAGGTGGAGGGTGAGACCCAGTACTTC. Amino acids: CASSQGQVEGETQYF.